These 9 T cell receptor beta chains share one sample of origin, sequenced in a study of T cells in women clearing cervical HPV infection. Sequencing was performed with immunoSEQ multiplex PCR; in TCRdb, only in-frame clones are kept and a portion is missing. The listing records under 35,000 clones. The sequenced sample consisted of blood buffy coat. Receptors were obtained from a woman between 18 and 70 years old with a cervical HPV16 infection that either progressed to CIN3+ or cleared (not recorded which).

In the case of this clone: Coverage ceases 3 residues before the CDR3 finishes, and the germline J gene fills in the end. The chain employs TRBV20-1 and TRBJ2-7; D is unresolved. Trimming stripped 3 bases from V and 3 bases from J, with 6 bases between. There are 11 residues in the CDR3. CDR1 DFQATT and CDR2 SNEGSKA come from the germline V gene (reference sequence). The CDR3 is CSARSNYEQYF. The DNA read from the CDR3 is TGCAGTGCTAGGTCCAACTACGAG.

Remarks on this clone: The read gets to within 3 residues of the CDR3 end, and the germline J gene fills in the rest. The chain couples TRBV7-9 to TRBJ1-2; 10 nucleotides align to TRBD1. The germline gives CDR1 SEHNR, CDR2 FQNEAQ (reference sequence). The CDR3 spans 12 residues. The CDR3 here is CASSLTGGGYTF. Partial CDR3 DNA: TGTGCCAGCAGCTTGACAGGGGGCGGC.

In the case of this clone: The read stops 3 residues short of the end of the CDR3; the missing end is completed from the germline J gene. V and J are TRBV20-1 and TRBJ1-6; tentatively, D is TRBD1 (6 bases). Germline V lookup: CDR1 DFQATT, CDR2 SNEGSKA (reference sequence). Trimming took off 5 bases at V and 9 bases at J, with 17 bases between the two ends. The CDR3 contains 14 residues. CDR3 loop: CSAPITGLVSPLHF. CDR3 DNA, as far as it was read: TGCAGTGCTCCGATAACAGGGTTGGTTTCACCC.

With regard to this clone: The read terminates 3 residues before the CDR3 end, so the remaining end is supplied by the germline J gene. The rearrangement uses TRBV7-2 and TRBJ1-2; D gene uncertain. CDR1 and CDR2 (germline): SGHTA, FQGNSA. The length of the CDR3 is 15 residues. V dropped 5 bases and J dropped 1 base, with 14 bases sitting between them. The part of the CDR3 DNA that was read is TGTGCCAGCAGCAAGACTAGAGAGGATAACTATGGC. Its translation: CASSKTREDNYG. The whole CDR3 protein reads CASSKTREDNYGYTF. The full variable domain, in which reference TRBV7-2 and TRBJ1-2 provide the parts outside the CDR3, is GAGVSQSPSNKVTEKGKDVELRCDPISGHTALYWYRQSLGQGLEFLIYFQGNSAPDKSGLPSDRFSAERTGGSVSTLTIQRTQQEDSAVYLCASSKTREDNYGYTFGSGTRLTVV.

Note on this clone: The read terminates 3 residues before the CDR3 end, so the remaining end is supplied by the germline J gene. This chain uses TRBV5-6 with TRBJ1-1; 9 bases are shared with TRBD1. Germline CDR1 is SGHDT and CDR2 is YYEEEE. V lost 4 bases and J lost 5; bases outside the gene matches: 6. The CDR3 length is 14 residues. The sequenced part of the CDR3 DNA is TGTGCCAGCAGCACAGGGGGCGGGGGAACTGAA. Translated: CASSTGGGGTE. The whole CDR3 protein is CASSTGGGGTEAFF.

With respect to this clone: The read ends 3 residues before the CDR3 terminus; that terminus is restored from the germline J gene. The chain combines TRBV2 with TRBJ1-5, with D possibly being TRBD1 (5 bases). V lost 5 bases and J lost 2, with 10 bases in between. This CDR3 has 14 residues. CDR1 and CDR2 (germline): SNHLY, FYNNEI. The CDR3 bases that were read are TGTGCCAGCAGTCAGGACACTGGCAATCAGCCC. Its protein product is CASSQDTGNQP. Given in full, the CDR3 is CASSQDTGNQPQHF.

On this clone: The CDR3 goes on 3 residues after the read ends, and that part is filled in from the germline J gene. V and J are TRBV5-1 and TRBJ2-2; D is unclear. V was pared by 0 bases and J by 6 bases, with 12 bases between. This CDR3 comprises 15 residues. From germline, CDR1 is SGHRS and CDR2 YFSETQ. CDR3 DNA, as far as it was read: TGCGCCAGCAGCTTGGACCGTGCGGTGCCCGGGGAG. Protein product: CASSLDRAVPGE. The entire CDR3 is CASSLDRAVPGELFF.

A remark on this clone: The sequenced fragment ends 3 residues before the CDR3 boundary, so the rest is inferred from the germline J gene. The chain joins TRBV5-4 to TRBJ2-3, with TRBD2 matching over 13 bases. V dropped 4 bases and J dropped 7; count of bases not matched to a gene: 6. The CDR3 contains 15 residues. Germline assignment: CDR1 SGHNT and CDR2 YYREEE (reference sequence). Partial CDR3 DNA: TGTGCCAGCAGCACTACTAGCGGGGGGGCACATACG. Its protein is CASSTTSGGAHT. The full CDR3 sequence reads CASSTTSGGAHTQYF. Looking up the rest from reference TRBV5-4 and TRBJ2-3 gives the full variable domain: ETGVTQSPTHLIKTRGQQVTLRCSSQSGHNTVSWYQQALGQGPQFIFQYYREEENGRGNFPPRFSGLQFPNYSSELNVNALELDDSALYLCASSTTSGGAHTQYFGPGTRLTVL.

As for this clone: The read gets to within 3 residues of the CDR3 end, and the germline J gene fills in the rest. This chain connects TRBV7-9 to TRBJ2-5; 8 positions match TRBD2. V lost 5 bases and J lost 5; bases outside the gene matches: 10. Germline CDR1 and CDR2: SEHNR and FQNEAQ (reference sequence). The CDR3 spans 15 residues. CDR3 residues: CASSELAGLGETQYF. CDR3 DNA (partial): TGTGCCAGCAGCGAGTTAGCGGGGCTAGGGGAGACC.